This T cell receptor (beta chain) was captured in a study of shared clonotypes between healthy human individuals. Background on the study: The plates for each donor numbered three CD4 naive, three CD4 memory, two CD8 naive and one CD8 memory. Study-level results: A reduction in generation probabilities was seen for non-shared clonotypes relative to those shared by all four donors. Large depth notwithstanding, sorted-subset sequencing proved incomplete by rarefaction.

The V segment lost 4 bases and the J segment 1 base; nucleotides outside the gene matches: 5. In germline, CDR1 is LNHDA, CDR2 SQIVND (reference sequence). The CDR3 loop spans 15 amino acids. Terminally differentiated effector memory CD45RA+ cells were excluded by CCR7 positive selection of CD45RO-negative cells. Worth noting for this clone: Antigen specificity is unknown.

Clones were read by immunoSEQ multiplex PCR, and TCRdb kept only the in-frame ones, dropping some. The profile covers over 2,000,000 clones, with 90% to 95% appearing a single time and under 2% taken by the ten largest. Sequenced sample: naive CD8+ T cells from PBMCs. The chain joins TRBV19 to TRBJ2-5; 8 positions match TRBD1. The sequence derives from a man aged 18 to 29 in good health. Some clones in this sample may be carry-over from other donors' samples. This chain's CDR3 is CASSNGQGAQETQYF. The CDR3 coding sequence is TGTGCCAGTAGTAACGGGCAGGGGGCCCAAGAGACCCAGTACTTC.